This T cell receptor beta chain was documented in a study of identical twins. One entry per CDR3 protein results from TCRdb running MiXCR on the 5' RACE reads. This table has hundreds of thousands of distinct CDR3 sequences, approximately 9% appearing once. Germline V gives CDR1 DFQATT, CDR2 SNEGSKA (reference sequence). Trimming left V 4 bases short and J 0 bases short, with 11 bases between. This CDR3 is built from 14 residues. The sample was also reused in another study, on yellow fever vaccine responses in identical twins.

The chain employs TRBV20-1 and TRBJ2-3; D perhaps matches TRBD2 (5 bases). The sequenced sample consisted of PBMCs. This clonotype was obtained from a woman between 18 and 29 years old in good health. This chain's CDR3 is CSAIRTQSTDTQYF. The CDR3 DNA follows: TGCAGTGCTATCCGGACTCAGAGCACAGATACGCAGTATTTT.